Sequencing of this TCR beta chain was carried out in a study of regulatory T cells in long-lasting Graves disease. On the study more broadly: Newly diagnosed Graves' patients took antithyroid drugs under 3 months.

Trimming took off 2 bases at V and 1 base at J, with 13 bases between the two ends. Germline CDR1 is MNHNS and CDR2 is SASEGT. The CDR3 has 16 amino acids. Study-wide results and limits: New patients shared fewer public clonotypes (roughly 1,000) than persistent patients did (roughly 2,500). Persistent disease was characterized by preferential usage of TRBV28, TRBJ1-2 and TRBJ2-5.

HTBI primers from iRepertoire and Arm-PCR of CDR3 regions yielded the TCR beta libraries. One entry per CDR3 protein, called by TCRdb with MiXCR from the multiplex PCR reads. The table records 360,000 or so distinct CDR3 sequences, 12% of them present only once. For this clonotype: Its antigen is not known.

Noted time point: newly diagnosed GD, antithyroid drugs for less than 3 months. Scientists built the TCR library using RNA that was extracted from PBMCs. These data were likewise used in another study, on T cells in Graves' hyperthyroidism and ophthalmopathy.

The chain has TRBV6-1 and TRBJ2-3, with no clear D. The receptor was isolated from a woman under 30 with Graves disease. The sample in question was peripheral blood mononuclear cells (PBMCs), obtained at new diagnosis, from a patient treated with antithyroid drugs. DNA for the CDR3: TGTGCCAGCAGTGAATTGGCGGAAACGGGCACAGATACGCAGTATTTT. This codes for CASSELAETGTDTQYF.